This TCR beta chain stems from a study of blood T cell repertoires in COVID-19. Study-wide background: Sites in the United States, Italy and Spain provided acute and convalescent COVID-19 samples. T cells, B-cell-depleted T cells, or PBMCs provided the cDNA or gDNA that served as material.

Original processing methods: Nucleated cell counts were estimated from reference gene primer amplification. TCRdb's copy holds only in-frame clones and misses some; the assay was immunoSEQ multiplex PCR. That table supplies the V and J calls and clone size; D and trimming were determined from the DNA. This table has 34,000 or so clones, about 85% appearing once. V was cut by 3 bases and J by 0 bases, with 9 bases left in between. This CDR3 is 16 amino acids long. Germline lookup yields CDR1 SNHLY and CDR2 FYNNEI. The V and J genes are TRBV2 and TRBJ2-6; perhaps TRBD1 as D (6 bases). The receptor's source is a man in his fifties with active or convalescent COVID-19. Sequencing input: peripheral blood. CDR3 nucleotides: TGTGCCAGCAGTGATAGACAGGACTCTGGGGCCAACGTCCTGACTTTC. Its protein product is CASSDRQDSGANVLTF.